Below, one T cell receptor (beta chain) is given with its context. The target antigen is unknown. The data were taken from a study of cytomegalovirus exposure and HLA in healthy donors. Study-wide context: Sequencing of roughly 180 million T cells in an earlier analysis found 100 million or so unique TCR beta sequences. General study findings and limits: With later analysis, a missense DCLRE1C variant became linked to TCR beta V- and J-gene trimming.

The PCR ran on 60 Vbeta and 13 Jbeta primers. Produced via immunoSEQ multiplex PCR; TCRdb's table is partial and in-frame only. This sample has over 110,000 clones; around 80% occur once, and the top ten carry approximately 8.3%. The length of the CDR3 is 13 residues. Germline loops: CDR1 SGHTA, CDR2 FQGNSA. Between the trimmed V and J ends, which lost 5 bases and 4 bases, there was a span of 11 bases. Though probably carrying unrecorded immune exposures, donors were nominally healthy at sampling. This chain joins TRBV7-2 and TRBJ2-5, with D maybe TRBD1 (6 bases). The sequence came from a woman aged 45-59 years in good health and CMV-seropositive. Source material: PBMCs. In nucleotides, the CDR3 is TGTGCCAGCAGCGTACAGGGCCCAGAGACCCAGTACTTC. Its translation is CASSVQGPETQYF.